These 8 T cell receptor beta chains originate from one sample sequenced in a study of T cell responses to AZD1222 COVID-19 vaccine. This table comes from immunoSEQ multiplex PCR, and its TCRdb copy is limited to in-frame clones, with some not included. The table shows 75,000 to 100,000 clones, with approximately 90% occurring only once. The sequenced sample was peripheral blood, obtained on day 0 of AZD1222 vaccination. Receptor source: an adult in good health.

The genes are TRBV28 and TRBJ2-3, with 7 positions matching TRBD1. This CDR3 contains 12 residues. The V segment lost 10 bases and the J segment 2 bases; nucleotides outside the gene matches: 3. Germline lookup yields CDR1 MDHEN and CDR2 SYDVKM. CDR3 in DNA: TGTGCCACCGACAGGGTCACAGATACGCAGTATTTT. Residues: CATDRVTDTQYF.

This chain joins TRBV12-5 and TRBJ2-1; possibly TRBD1 or TRBD2 for D (5 bases each). This CDR3 comprises 17 residues. V lost 1 base and J lost 4, with 17 bases in between. Germline V CDR1 and CDR2: LGHNT, FRNRAP. CDR3: CASGLGLEGRGYNEQFF. The CDR3 DNA reads as TGTGCTAGTGGTTTGGGGCTCGAGGGGCGAGGGTACAATGAGCAGTTCTTC. Full variable domain (remainder filled in from reference TRBV12-5 and TRBJ2-1): DARVTQTPRHKVTEMGQEVTMRCQPILGHNTVFWYRQTMMQGLELLAYFRNRAPLDDSGMPKDRFSAEMPDATLATLKIQPSEPRDSAVYFCASGLGLEGRGYNEQFFGPGTRLTVL.

The V and J genes are TRBV11-2 and TRBJ1-1, with a weak D call TRBD1 (5 bases). Germline V gives CDR1 SGHAT, CDR2 FQNNGV. This CDR3 region has 13 residues. The V and J ends lost 8 bases and 1 base respectively, with 11 bases between them. CDR3 in DNA: TGTGCCAGCGGTAGACAGACGAACACTGAAGCTTTCTTT. Translating gives CASGRQTNTEAFF. Complete variable domain (other parts from reference TRBV11-2 and TRBJ1-1): EAGVAQSPRYKIIEKRQSVAFWCNPISGHATLYWYQQILGQGPKLLIQFQNNGVVDDSQLPKDRFSAERLKGVDSTLKIQPAKLEDSAVYLCASGRQTNTEAFFGQGTRLTVV.

This chain connects TRBV7-2 to TRBJ1-3; D is ambiguous. Germline V gene sequence: CDR1 SGHTA, CDR2 FQGNSA. With 3 bases removed from V and 0 bases from J, the gap between germline ends came to 21 bases. The CDR3 totals 19 residues. The CDR3 sequence: CASSFSGRVDPHSGNTIYF. DNA of the CDR3: TGTGCCAGCAGCTTTAGTGGTCGGGTGGACCCGCACTCTGGAAACACCATATATTTT.

The chain combines TRBV7-9 with TRBJ1-1; D gene ambiguous. Germline V CDR1 and CDR2: SEHNR, FQNEAQ (reference sequence). This CDR3 is built from 13 residues. V was shortened by 1 base and J by 8 bases, with 11 bases between the two germline ends. The CDR3: CASSLVPGREAFF. The DNA for the CDR3 is TGTGCCAGCAGCTTAGTCCCCGGGAGGGAAGCTTTCTTT.

This chain links TRBV4-2 with TRBJ1-1, with D uncertain. The CDR3 is 15 amino acids. Germline CDR1 reads LGHNA; CDR2 reads YNFKEQ. Trimming removed 0 bases from V and 11 bases from J, with 19 bases in between. CDR3 region: CASSQDRGVADGAFF. The CDR3 DNA follows: TGTGCCAGCAGCCAAGATCGTGGAGTCGCGGATGGGGCTTTCTTT.

The V and J genes are TRBV4-2 and TRBJ1-1; 7 nucleotides line up with TRBD1. Germline V gives CDR1 LGHNA, CDR2 YNFKEQ. Trimming removed 3 bases from V and 3 bases from J; junction bases left unmatched: 4. CDR3 length: 14 amino acids. In nucleotides, the CDR3 is TGTGCCAGCAGCCATGTAGACAGGGACACTGAAGCTTTCTTT. Protein: CASSHVDRDTEAFF.

The chain employs TRBV9 and TRBJ1-2; the match to TRBD1 covers 11 bases. CDR3 size: 16 residues. From germline, CDR1 is SGDLS and CDR2 YYNGEE. Losses at the gene ends were 4 bases for V and 6 bases for J; bases not matched to a gene: 11. CDR3 protein: CASSPNSRTGGNGYTF. The CDR3 DNA follows: TGTGCCAGCAGCCCTAACTCGAGGACAGGGGGCAATGGCTACACCTTC.